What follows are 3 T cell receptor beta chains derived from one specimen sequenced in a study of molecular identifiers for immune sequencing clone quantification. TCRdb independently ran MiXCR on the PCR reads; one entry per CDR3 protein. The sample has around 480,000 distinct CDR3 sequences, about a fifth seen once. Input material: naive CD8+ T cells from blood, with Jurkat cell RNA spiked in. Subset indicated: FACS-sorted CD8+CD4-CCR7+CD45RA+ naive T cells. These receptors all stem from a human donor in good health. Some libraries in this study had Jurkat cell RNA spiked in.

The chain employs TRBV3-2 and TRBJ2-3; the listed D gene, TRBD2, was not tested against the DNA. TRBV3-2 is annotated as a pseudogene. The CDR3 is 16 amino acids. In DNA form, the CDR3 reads TGTGCCAGCAGCACACCGGGACTAGCTCTTGCAGATACGCAGTATTTT. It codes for CASSTPGLALADTQYF.

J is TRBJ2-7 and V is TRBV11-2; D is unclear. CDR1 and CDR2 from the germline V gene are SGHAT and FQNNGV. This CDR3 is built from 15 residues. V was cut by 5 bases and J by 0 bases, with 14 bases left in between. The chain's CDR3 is CASSPSAVNSYEQYF. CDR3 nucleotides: TGTGCCAGCAGCCCTAGTGCGGTAAACTCCTACGAGCAGTACTTC.

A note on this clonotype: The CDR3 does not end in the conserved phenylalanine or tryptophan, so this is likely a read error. The CDR3 DNA reads TGTGCCAGCAGTTTAGAGTCTAGCGGGAGGGTTTACGAGCAGTACCTC. It is translated as CASSLESSGRVYEQYL. The chain is built from TRBV12-3 or TRBV12-4 and TRBJ2-7; 12 nucleotides align to TRBD2. V dropped 1 base and J dropped 4; count of bases not matched to a gene: 5. This CDR3 region has 16 residues.